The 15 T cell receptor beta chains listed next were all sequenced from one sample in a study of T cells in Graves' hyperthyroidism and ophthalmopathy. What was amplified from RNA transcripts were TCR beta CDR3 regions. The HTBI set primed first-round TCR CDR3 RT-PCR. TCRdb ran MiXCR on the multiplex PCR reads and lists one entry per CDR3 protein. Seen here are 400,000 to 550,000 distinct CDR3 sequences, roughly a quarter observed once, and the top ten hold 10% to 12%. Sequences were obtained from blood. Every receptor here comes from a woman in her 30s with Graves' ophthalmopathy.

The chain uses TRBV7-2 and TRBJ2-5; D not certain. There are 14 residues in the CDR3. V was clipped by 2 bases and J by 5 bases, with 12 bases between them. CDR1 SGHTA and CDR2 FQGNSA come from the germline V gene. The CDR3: CASSLPSRIETQYF. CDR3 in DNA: TGTGCCAGCAGCTTACCTAGTCGGATCGAGACCCAGTACTTC. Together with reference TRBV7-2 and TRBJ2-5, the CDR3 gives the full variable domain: GAGVSQSPSNKVTEKGKDVELRCDPISGHTALYWYRQSLGQGLEFLIYFQGNSAPDKSGLPSDRFSAERTGGSVSTLTIQRTQQEDSAVYLCASSLPSRIETQYFGPGTRLLVL.

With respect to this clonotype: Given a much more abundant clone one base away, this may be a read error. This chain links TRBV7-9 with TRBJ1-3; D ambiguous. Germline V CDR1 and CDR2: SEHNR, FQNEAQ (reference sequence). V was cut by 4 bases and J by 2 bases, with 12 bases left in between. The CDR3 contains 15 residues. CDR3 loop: CASSSEGRPGNTIYF. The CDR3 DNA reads TGTGCCAGCAGCTCTGAGGGCAGGCCTGGAAACACCATATATTTT.

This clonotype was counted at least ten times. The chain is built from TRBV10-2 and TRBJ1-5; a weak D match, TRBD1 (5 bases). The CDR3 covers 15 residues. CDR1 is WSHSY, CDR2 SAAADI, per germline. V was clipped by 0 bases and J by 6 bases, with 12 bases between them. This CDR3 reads CASSESGGGLQPQHF. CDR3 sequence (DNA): TGCGCCAGCAGTGAGTCTGGGGGTGGCCTTCAGCCCCAGCATTTT.

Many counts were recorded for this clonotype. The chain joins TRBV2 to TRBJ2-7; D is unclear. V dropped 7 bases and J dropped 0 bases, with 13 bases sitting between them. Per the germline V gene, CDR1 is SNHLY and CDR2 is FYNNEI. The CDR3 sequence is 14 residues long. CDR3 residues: CASNLEDVSYEQYF. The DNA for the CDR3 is TGTGCCAGCAACTTAGAAGACGTCTCCTACGAGCAGTACTTC.

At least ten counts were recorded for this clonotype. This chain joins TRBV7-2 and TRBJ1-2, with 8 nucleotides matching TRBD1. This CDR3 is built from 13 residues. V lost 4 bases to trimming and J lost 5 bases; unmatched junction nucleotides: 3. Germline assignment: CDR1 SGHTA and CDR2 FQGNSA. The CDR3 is CASSSGGAYGYTF. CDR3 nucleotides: TGTGCCAGCAGCTCAGGGGGCGCTTATGGCTACACCTTC. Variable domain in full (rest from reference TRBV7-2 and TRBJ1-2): GAGVSQSPSNKVTEKGKDVELRCDPISGHTALYWYRQSLGQGLEFLIYFQGNSAPDKSGLPSDRFSAERTGGSVSTLTIQRTQQEDSAVYLCASSSGGAYGYTFGSGTRLTVV.

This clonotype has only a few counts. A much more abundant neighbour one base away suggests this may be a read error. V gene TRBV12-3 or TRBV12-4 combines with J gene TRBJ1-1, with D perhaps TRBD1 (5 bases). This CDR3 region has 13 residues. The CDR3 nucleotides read TGTGCCAGCAGTTTTGGGGGAGGGCAATTGGCTTGCTTT. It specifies CASSFGGGQLACF.

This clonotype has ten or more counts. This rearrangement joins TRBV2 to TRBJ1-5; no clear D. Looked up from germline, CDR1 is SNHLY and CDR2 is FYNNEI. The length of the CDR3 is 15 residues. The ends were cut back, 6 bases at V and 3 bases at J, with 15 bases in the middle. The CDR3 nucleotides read TGTGCCAGCAGGGCCGGCCGGACTTACAATCAGCCCCAGCATTTT. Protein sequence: CASRAGRTYNQPQHF.

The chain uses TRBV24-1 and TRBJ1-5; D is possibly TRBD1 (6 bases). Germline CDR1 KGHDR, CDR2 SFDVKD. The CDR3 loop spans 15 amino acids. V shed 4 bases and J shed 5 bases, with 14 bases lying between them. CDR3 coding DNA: TGTGCCACCAGTGACCATGGACAGCCAGATCAGCCCCAGCATTTT. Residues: CATSDHGQPDQPQHF.

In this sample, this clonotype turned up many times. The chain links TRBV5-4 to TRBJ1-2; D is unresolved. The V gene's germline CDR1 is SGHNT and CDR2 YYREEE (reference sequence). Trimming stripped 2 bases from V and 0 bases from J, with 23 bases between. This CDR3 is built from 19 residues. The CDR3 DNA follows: TGTGCCAGCAGCTTTAGGGCTCTCCGGGCCCCGGTCCCTAACTATGGCTACACCTTC. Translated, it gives CASSFRALRAPVPNYGYTF.

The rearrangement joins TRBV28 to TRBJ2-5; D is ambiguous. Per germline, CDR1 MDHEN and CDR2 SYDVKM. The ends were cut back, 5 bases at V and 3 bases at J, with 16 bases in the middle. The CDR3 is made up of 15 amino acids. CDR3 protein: CASSAPEKLKETQYF. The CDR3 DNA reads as TGTGCCAGCAGTGCCCCGGAGAAACTAAAAGAGACCCAGTACTTC.

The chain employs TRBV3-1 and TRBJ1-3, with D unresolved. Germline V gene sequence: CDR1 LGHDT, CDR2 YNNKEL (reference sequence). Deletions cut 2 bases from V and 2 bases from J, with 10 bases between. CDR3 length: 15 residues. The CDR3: CASSQPLSAGNTIYF. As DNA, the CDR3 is TGTGCCAGCAGCCAACCACTCTCCGCTGGAAACACCATATATTTT.

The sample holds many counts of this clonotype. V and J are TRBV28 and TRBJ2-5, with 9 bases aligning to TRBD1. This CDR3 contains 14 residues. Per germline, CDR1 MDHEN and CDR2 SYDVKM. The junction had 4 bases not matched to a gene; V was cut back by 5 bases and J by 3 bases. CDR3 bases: TGTGCCAGCAGTATACAGGGGGCGAAAGAGACCCAGTACTTC. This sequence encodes CASSIQGAKETQYF.

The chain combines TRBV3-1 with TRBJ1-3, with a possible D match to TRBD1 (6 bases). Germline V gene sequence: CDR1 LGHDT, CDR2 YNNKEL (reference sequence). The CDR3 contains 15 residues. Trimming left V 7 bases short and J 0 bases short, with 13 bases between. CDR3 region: CASNDRSNSGNTIYF. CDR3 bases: TGTGCCAGCAACGACAGGTCCAACTCTGGAAACACCATATATTTT.

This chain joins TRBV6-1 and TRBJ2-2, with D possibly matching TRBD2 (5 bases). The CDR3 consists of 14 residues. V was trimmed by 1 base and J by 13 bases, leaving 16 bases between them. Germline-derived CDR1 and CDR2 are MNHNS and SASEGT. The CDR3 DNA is TGTGCCAGCAGTGAAGTCGGCGGGTCGGCAGGGCTGTTTTTT. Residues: CASSEVGGSAGLFF.

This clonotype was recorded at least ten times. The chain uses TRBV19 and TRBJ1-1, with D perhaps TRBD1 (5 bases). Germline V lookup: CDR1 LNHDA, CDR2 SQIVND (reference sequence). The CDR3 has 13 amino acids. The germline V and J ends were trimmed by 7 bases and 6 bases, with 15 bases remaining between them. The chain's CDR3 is CASMDGPGPEAFF. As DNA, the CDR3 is TGTGCCAGTATGGACGGACCGGGGCCTGAAGCTTTCTTT.